Given below is one TCR beta chain in context. Its antigen is still unknown. Generated by immunoSEQ multiplex PCR, the TCRdb table keeps only in-frame clones and is missing some. Found here are 45,000 to 50,000 clones, about 95% of them singletons; the top ten hold approximately 3.4%. This entry comes from a study of T cell therapy after organ transplantation. About the research overall: Therapy products were autologous CMV-specific T cells, peptide-expanded for approximately 2 weeks.

This CDR3 has 14 amino acids. Germline V CDR1 and CDR2: ENHRY, SYGVKD. The V end lost 2 bases, the J end lost 1 base, and 6 bases lay between the germline ends. This sequence joins TRBV10-3 and TRBJ2-1, with D possibly TRBD1 on 5 matching bases. The sample in question was CD8+ T cells from blood, obtained before autologous CMV-specific T cell therapy. This receptor was identified in a human patient who had received a solid organ transplant and had CMV disease. This CDR3 is CAISERTSYNEQFF. The CDR3 bases are TGTGCCATCAGTGAGCGGACATCCTACAATGAGCAGTTCTTC.